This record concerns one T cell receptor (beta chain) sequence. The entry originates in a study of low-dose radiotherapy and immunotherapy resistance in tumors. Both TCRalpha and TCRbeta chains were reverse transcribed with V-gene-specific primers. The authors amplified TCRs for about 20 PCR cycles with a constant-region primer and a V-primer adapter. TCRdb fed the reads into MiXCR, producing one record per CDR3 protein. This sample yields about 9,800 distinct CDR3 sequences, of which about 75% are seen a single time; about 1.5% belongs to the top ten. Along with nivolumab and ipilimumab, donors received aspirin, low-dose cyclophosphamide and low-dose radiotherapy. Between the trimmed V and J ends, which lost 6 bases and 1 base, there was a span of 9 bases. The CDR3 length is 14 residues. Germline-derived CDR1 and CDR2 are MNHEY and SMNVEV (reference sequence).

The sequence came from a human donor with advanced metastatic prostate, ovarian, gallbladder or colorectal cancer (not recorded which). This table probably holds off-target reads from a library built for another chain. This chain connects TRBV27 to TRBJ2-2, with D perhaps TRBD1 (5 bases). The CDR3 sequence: CASRRQMNTGELFF. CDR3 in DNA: TGTGCCAGCAGACGACAGATGAACACCGGGGAGCTGTTTTTT.